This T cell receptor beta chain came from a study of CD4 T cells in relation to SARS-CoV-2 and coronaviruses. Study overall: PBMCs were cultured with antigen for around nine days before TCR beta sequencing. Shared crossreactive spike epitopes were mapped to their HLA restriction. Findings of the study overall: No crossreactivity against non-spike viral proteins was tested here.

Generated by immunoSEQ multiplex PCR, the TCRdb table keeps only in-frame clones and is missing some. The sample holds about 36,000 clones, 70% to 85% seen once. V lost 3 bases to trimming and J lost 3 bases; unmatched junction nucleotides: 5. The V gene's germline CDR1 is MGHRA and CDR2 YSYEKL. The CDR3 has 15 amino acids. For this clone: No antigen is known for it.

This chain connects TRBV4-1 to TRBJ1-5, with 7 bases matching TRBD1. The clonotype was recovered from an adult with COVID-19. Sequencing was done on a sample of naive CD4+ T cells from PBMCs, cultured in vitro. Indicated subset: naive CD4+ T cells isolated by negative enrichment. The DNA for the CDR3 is TGCGCCAGCAGCCAGTTCGGGACAGTCAATCAGCCCCAGCATTTT. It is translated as CASSQFGTVNQPQHF.